These 29 T cell receptor beta chains were all obtained from the same sample, sequenced in a study of OX40 agonist ivuxolimab in advanced cancers. Assay: immunoSEQ multiplex PCR; the TCRdb copy retains only in-frame clones and omits some. The data contain nearly 85,000 clones, less than 90% of them singletons. Sequencing was performed on CD4+ or CD8+ T cells sorted from blood, taken in a trial of the OX40 agonist ivuxolimab. The receptor set was obtained from an adult with an advanced solid tumor such as melanoma, head and neck, liver or kidney cancer.

The chain is built from TRBV27 and TRBJ1-2, with D possibly matching TRBD1 (5 bases). The CDR3 covers 17 residues. CDR1 MNHEY and CDR2 SMNVEV come from the germline V gene (reference sequence). The V and J ends lost 0 bases and 7 bases respectively, with 21 bases between them. The CDR3 region has the DNA TGTGCCAGCAGTTTATCGTCGAGGGGCCCGGGGGGGATTGGCTACACCTTC. As protein: CASSLSSRGPGGIGYTF.

The CDR3 protein is CASSLEGTNYGYTF. The CDR3 nucleotides are TGTGCCAGCAGCTTGGAGGGGACTAACTATGGCTACACCTTC. This chain connects TRBV5-8 to TRBJ1-2; D perhaps matches TRBD1 (5 bases). The CDR3 has 14 residues. Germline V gene sequence: CDR1 SGHTS, CDR2 YDEGEE. The V end lost 0 bases, the J end lost 0 bases, and 6 bases lay between the germline ends.

The chain carries TRBV7-2 and TRBJ2-7; D is unclear. The germline V gene has CDR1 SGHTA and CDR2 FQGNSA. The CDR3 runs to 12 residues. V was clipped by 5 bases and J by 3 bases, with 8 bases between them. This chain's CDR3 is CASSPPSYEQYF. For the CDR3, the DNA is TGTGCCAGCAGCCCCCCAAGCTACGAGCAGTACTTC. Drawing the rest from reference TRBV7-2 and TRBJ2-7, the complete variable domain is GAGVSQSPSNKVTEKGKDVELRCDPISGHTALYWYRQSLGQGLEFLIYFQGNSAPDKSGLPSDRFSAERTGGSVSTLTIQRTQQEDSAVYLCASSPPSYEQYFGPGTRLTVT.

The CDR3 DNA follows: TGTGCCAGCAGTGATTTTGCGGGAAGCTCCTACAATGAGCAGTTCTTC. Translation: CASSDFAGSSYNEQFF. The chain joins TRBV6-1 to TRBJ2-1; TRBD2 is a possible D gene (6 bases). Trimming left V 3 bases short and J 0 bases short, with 12 bases between. There are 16 residues in the CDR3. Germline V gene data show CDR1 as MNHNS and CDR2 as SASEGT.

On this clone itself: An end of the junction does not agree with germline; a read error may underlie this. V and J are TRBV7-3 and TRBJ1-4; weak D call: TRBD1 (6 bases). CDR3 length: 15 amino acids. Per the germline V gene, CDR1 is SGHTA and CDR2 is FQGTGA. DNA for the CDR3: TGTGCCAGCAGCCTAACGGGGGGCTTGAATGAAAAACTGTTTTTT. Its translation is CASSLTGGLNEKLFF. Full variable domain (remainder filled in from reference TRBV7-3 and TRBJ1-4): GAGVSQTPSNKVTEKGKYVELRCDPISGHTALYWYRQSLGQGPEFLIYFQGTGAADDSGLPNDRFFAVRPEGSVSTLKIQRTERGDSAVYLCASSLTGGLNEKLFFGSGTQLSVL.

The chain combines TRBV6-5 with TRBJ1-4; 7 nucleotides line up with TRBD1. There are 15 residues in the CDR3. The germline CDR1 and CDR2 sequences are MNHEY and SVGAGI. The V gene end was trimmed by 5 bases and the J gene end by 7 bases; junction bases not matched to a gene: 10. CDR3 region: CASSPRAGGREKLFF. DNA for the CDR3: TGTGCCAGCAGTCCACGGGCAGGGGGGCGTGAAAAACTGTTTTTT.

This clone showed up many times. The chain recombines TRBV30 with TRBJ1-6, with 8 bases fitting TRBD1. The CDR3 extends over 13 amino acids. With 6 bases clipped from V and 7 bases from J, the junction kept 5 bases outside the gene matches. The germline CDR1 and CDR2 sequences are GTSNPN and SVGIG (reference sequence). CDR3 amino acids: CACTAGGNSPLHF. Written as DNA, the CDR3 is TGTGCCTGCACAGCAGGGGGCAATTCACCCCTCCACTTT. Full variable domain (missing parts from reference TRBV30 and TRBJ1-6): SQTIHQWPATLVQPVGSPLSLECTVEGTSNPNLYWYRQAAGRGLQLLFYSVGIGQISSEVPQNLSASRPQDRQFILSSKKLLLSDSGFYLCACTAGGNSPLHFGNGTRLTVT.

The table lists this clone with a few counts. The chain couples TRBV30 to TRBJ2-3; no firm D call. V lost 0 bases and J 11 bases, leaving 18 bases between the germline ends. Germline V CDR1 and CDR2: GTSNPN, SVGIG (reference sequence). The CDR3 length is 14 residues. CDR3 loop: CAWSVLDPKMEQYF. The DNA for the CDR3 is TGTGCCTGGAGTGTACTGGACCCCAAGATGGAGCAGTATTTT.

The chain joins TRBV5-6 to TRBJ1-4, with 7 nucleotides matching TRBD1. This CDR3 spans 13 amino acids. Germline V gives CDR1 SGHDT, CDR2 YYEEEE. Trimming removed 4 bases from V and 7 bases from J; junction bases left unmatched: 4. CDR3 residues: CASSDRVAEKLFF. As DNA, the CDR3 is TGTGCCAGCAGCGACAGGGTAGCTGAAAAACTGTTTTTT.

This clone is a singleton in its sample. The rearrangement joins TRBV29-1 to TRBJ2-1; D is unclear. Germline values: CDR1 SQVTM, CDR2 ANQGSEA. Trimming cost V 8 bases and J 2 bases, with 13 bases left between them. The CDR3 loop spans 13 amino acids. CDR3 DNA sequence: TGCAGCTTGACCGATGGGACCTACAATGAGCAGTTCTTC. Amino acid sequence: CSLTDGTYNEQFF.

The chain joins TRBV7-2 to TRBJ2-3; a possible D gene is TRBD2 (6 bases). CDR3 length: 16 residues. The V end was cut by 4 bases, the J end by 0 bases, with 14 bases between. Germline assignment: CDR1 SGHTA and CDR2 FQGNSA. CDR3 in amino acids: CASSSPGLLSTDTQYF. Here the CDR3 DNA reads TGTGCCAGCAGCTCACCAGGACTACTTAGCACAGATACGCAGTATTTT.

This chain joins TRBV5-1 and TRBJ1-1; possible D gene TRBD1, 6 bases. Germline CDR1 is SGHRS and CDR2 is YFSETQ. CDR3 size: 14 residues. V was clipped by 4 bases and J by 0 bases, with 10 bases between them. The CDR3 sequence is CASSPTGLNTEAFF. CDR3 DNA sequence: TGCGCCAGCAGCCCCACAGGGTTGAACACTGAAGCTTTCTTT.

The rearrangement joins TRBV10-1 to TRBJ2-3, with a weak D call TRBD2 (6 bases). CDR1 is WNHNN and CDR2 is SYGVQD in the germline V gene (reference sequence). With 6 bases removed from V and 7 bases from J, the gap between germline ends came to 20 bases. CDR3 size: 15 residues. The CDR3, as DNA: TGCGCCAGCAGGCTTCCTTTTTGGGGGGAAAATACGCAGTATTTT. This codes for CASRLPFWGENTQYF.

This clone was seen a few times. At the DNA level, this CDR3 is encoded by other sequences in the same sample as well. The chain uses TRBV7-9 and TRBJ1-5, with 11 positions matching TRBD1. Per germline, CDR1 SEHNR and CDR2 FQNEAQ (reference sequence). The CDR3 runs 14 residues. J lost 7 bases, V lost 5 bases, and 4 bases had no gene match. The CDR3 protein is CASSLGQGGQPQHF. CDR3 in DNA: TGTGCCAGCAGCCTGGGACAGGGGGGCCAGCCCCAGCATTTT.

V gene TRBV6-5 combines with J gene TRBJ2-1; D gene unclear. This CDR3 has 15 amino acids. Trimming removed 0 bases from V and 3 bases from J, with 9 bases in between. Germline values: CDR1 MNHEY, CDR2 SVGAGI. CDR3 loop: CASSYSSDGYNEQFF. In DNA, the CDR3 is TGTGCCAGCAGTTACTCTTCGGACGGCTACAATGAGCAGTTCTTC.

The rearrangement links TRBV5-4 to TRBJ1-2, with 7 bases that match TRBD1. The CDR3 is 14 amino acids. V was clipped by 0 bases and J by 5 bases; unmatched bases: 4. From germline, CDR1 is SGHNT and CDR2 YYREEE (reference sequence). For the CDR3, the DNA is TGTGCCAGCAGCTTGGACTCAGGGGGGTATGGCTACACCTTC. Its protein product is CASSLDSGGYGYTF.

The chain carries TRBV6-6 and TRBJ1-3; 10 nucleotides align to TRBD1. V dropped 6 bases and J dropped 2; count of bases not matched to a gene: 7. CDR3 size: 16 residues. The germline gives CDR1 MNHNY, CDR2 SVGAGI (reference sequence). This chain's CDR3 is CASRSRDRGAGNTIYF. CDR3 nucleotides: TGTGCCAGCAGAAGCCGGGACAGGGGTGCTGGAAACACCATATATTTT.

This clone was picked up a small number of times. The V call is TRBV13, the J call TRBJ1-6; no clear D. CDR1 PRHDT and CDR2 FYEKMQ come from the germline V gene (reference sequence). V lost 0 bases and J 0 bases, leaving 3 bases between the germline ends. CDR3 length equals 15 residues. The CDR3 DNA follows: TGTGCCAGCAGCTTAGGGTTCTCCTATAATTCACCCCTCCACTTT. Protein sequence: CASSLGFSYNSPLHF.

This rearrangement joins TRBV9 to TRBJ2-1; D gene unclear. CDR3 size: 14 residues. CDR1 and CDR2 (germline): SGDLS, YYNGEE. Trimming pared 5 bases from V and 2 bases from J, leaving 11 bases between. CDR3: CASSAFGPYNEQFF. CDR3 bases: TGTGCCAGCAGTGCCTTTGGGCCCTACAATGAGCAGTTCTTC.

This clone has a handful of counts. The V gene is TRBV6-1, the J gene TRBJ1-2; 7 bases align to TRBD1. With 5 bases clipped from V and 7 bases from J, the junction kept 7 bases outside the gene matches. The germline V gene has CDR1 MNHNS and CDR2 SASEGT. The CDR3 runs 13 residues. The CDR3 sequence: CASSFPTGSGYTF. Written as DNA, the CDR3 is TGTGCCAGCAGTTTCCCGACAGGGAGTGGCTACACCTTC.

This clone was counted a few times. DNA of the CDR3: TGTGCCAGCAGCCGAGTCCGCCTGGGCGAGCAGTACTTC. Its protein is CASSRVRLGEQYF. The chain combines TRBV7-2 with TRBJ2-7, with D unresolved. V was shortened by 5 bases and J by 6 bases, with 14 bases between the two germline ends. The CDR3 has 13 amino acids. CDR1 is SGHTA, CDR2 FQGNSA, per germline.

The chain is built from TRBV7-9 and TRBJ1-1; unclear D gene. The CDR3 is made up of 14 amino acids. CDR1 and CDR2 (germline): SEHNR, FQNEAQ (reference sequence). V was shortened by 5 bases and J by 3 bases, with 13 bases between the two germline ends. CDR3 bases: TGTGCCAGCAGCGGATCGGATGGGGACACTGAAGCTTTCTTT. Translated: CASSGSDGDTEAFF. The whole variable domain, remainder taken from reference TRBV7-9 and TRBJ1-1, is DTGVSQNPRHKITKRGQNVTFRCDPISEHNRLYWYRQTLGQGPEFLTYFQNEAQLEKSRLLSDRFSAERPKGSFSTLEIQRTEQGDSAMYLCASSGSDGDTEAFFGQGTRLTVV.

V is TRBV28 and J is TRBJ2-7; the D call may be TRBD1 or TRBD2 (7 bases each). The CDR3 spans 18 residues. Germline CDR1 and CDR2: MDHEN and SYDVKM. The V end was cut by 3 bases, the J end by 3 bases, with 24 bases between. CDR3 nucleotide sequence: TGTGCCAGCAGTTTGCGGGGAGGGGGCGCGGATTTGGTCTACGAGCAGTACTTC. Translated: CASSLRGGGADLVYEQYF.

This chain connects TRBV11-2 to TRBJ1-2; D perhaps matches TRBD1 (6 bases). CDR3 length: 16 residues. Germline CDR1 SGHAT, CDR2 FQNNGV. V lost 4 bases and J 8 bases, leaving 23 bases between the germline ends. In DNA form, the CDR3 reads TGTGCCAGCAGCTCCCTAAGCCGGACAGTTAGGGGAGGCTACACCTTC. Translated, it gives CASSSLSRTVRGGYTF.

The rearrangement links TRBV5-1 to TRBJ2-1; the D gene could be TRBD1 or TRBD2 (5 bases each). V was clipped by 5 bases and J by 3 bases, with 15 bases between them. In germline, CDR1 is SGHRS, CDR2 YFSETQ. This CDR3 is 15 amino acids long. The DNA for the CDR3 is TGCGCCAGCAGGCTACCGGGGCAGTACTACAATGAGCAGTTCTTC. Translation gives CASRLPGQYYNEQFF.

J is TRBJ2-3 and V is TRBV7-3, with unresolved D. The germline gives CDR1 SGHTA, CDR2 FQGTGA. This CDR3 comprises 13 residues. The V end lost 5 bases, the J end lost 2 bases, and 8 bases lay between the germline ends. In DNA form, the CDR3 reads TGTGCCAGCAGCCAACGGCCCACAGATACGCAGTATTTT. Its protein product is CASSQRPTDTQYF.

The rearrangement joins TRBV2 to TRBJ2-6; D is possibly TRBD1 or TRBD2 (5 bases each). The CDR3 loop spans 15 amino acids. Germline V CDR1 and CDR2: SNHLY, FYNNEI. V was trimmed by 3 bases and J by 2 bases, leaving 8 bases between them. DNA for the CDR3: TGTGCCAGCAGTGAGCAGGGAGCTGGGGCCAACGTCCTGACTTTC. Translation gives CASSEQGAGANVLTF.

The V and J genes are TRBV9 and TRBJ2-1, with D tentatively TRBD1 (5 bases). The CDR3 runs 13 residues. Germline V gene lookup returns CDR1 SGDLS and CDR2 YYNGEE. V shed 0 bases and J shed 9 bases, with 10 bases lying between them. The CDR3 DNA reads as TGTGCCAGCAGCGTAGTAGGGGCCGGTGAGCAGTTCTTC. Encoded protein: CASSVVGAGEQFF. Full variable domain (remainder filled in from reference TRBV9 and TRBJ2-1): DSGVTQTPKHLITATGQRVTLRCSPRSGDLSVYWYQQSLDQGLQFLIQYYNGEERAKGNILERFSAQQFPDLHSELNLSSLELGDSALYFCASSVVGAGEQFFGPGTRLTVL.

The chain employs TRBV18 and TRBJ2-5, with 10 bases fitting TRBD1. The V gene end was trimmed by 5 bases and the J gene end by 6 bases; junction bases not matched to a gene: 6. CDR3 length: 14 amino acids. Germline loops: CDR1 KGHSH, CDR2 LQKENI. The CDR3 DNA sequence: TGTGCCAGCTCAATCGGGACAGGGGAAAAGACCCAGTACTTC. Protein product: CASSIGTGEKTQYF.